The clone carrying this T cell receptor beta chain came up a few times. What it binds is not known. Germline CDR1 and CDR2: MDHEN and SYDVKM. CDR3 length equals 14 residues. The trim removed 5 bases at V and 5 bases at J, leaving 7 bases unmatched. The data are from a study of response to subunit inactivated influenza vaccine. Findings and caveats of the study: The authors suggested that few new T cells are recruited per seasonal influenza vaccination.

One entry per CDR3 protein, called by TCRdb with MiXCR from the RT-PCR reads. The sample has about 520,000 distinct CDR3 sequences; around 7.9% are singletons. The chain carries TRBV28 and TRBJ1-2, with TRBD1 identical over 8 bases. Sample: PBMCs from blood, taken around 25 months after vaccination. This sequence originates from a man aged 45-69 years who received an inactivated influenza vaccine. In DNA, the CDR3 is TGTGCCAGCAGTACGCCGCAGGGGGCTTATGGCTACACCTTC. Encoded protein: CASSTPQGAYGYTF.